This TCR beta chain was sequenced during a study (dated by TCRdb to the mid-2010s). From cysteine to phenylalanine, the CDR3 is 15 amino acids long. Only the CDR3 portion is preserved as DNA: 45 bases, with reading frame beginning at the first base. The germline V gene (reference sequence) sets CDR1 to MNHEY and CDR2 to SMNVEV. V loses 5 bases, J loses 3 bases, and the germline ends lie 16 bases apart. The protocol used for the library was RT-PCR. TCRdb lists the instrument as Illumina MiSeq. The raw public data were reprocessed by TCRdb itself: fastp quality trimming at Q25, MiXCR clonotype calling, in-frame beta chains only. For every CDR3 protein sequence, its rows merge into one entry that carries the most common genes and DNA. For this sample there are more than 550,000 distinct CDR3 sequences; approximately 14% appear just once. The ten top clones hold 3.6% of the sample. This clonotype was observed a handful of times. This clone's antigen is unknown. No per-base quality is available; no much larger clone lies one base away.

The sample comprised memory CD4+ T cells from blood. The chain is encoded by TRBV27 joined to TRBJ1-2; the D gene assignment is ambiguous. This TCR came from a female donor in good health, serving as a healthy control. The DNA is as follows: TGTGCCAGCAGTCCCCGGATAGGTGGCGACTATGGCTACACCTTC. It is translated as CASSPRIGGDYGYTF.